This TCR beta chain was recovered during a study of T cell responses to AZD1222 COVID-19 vaccine. Study findings and constraints: Donors in the cohort were predominantly white British and more often female, and clonal diversity was possibly underestimated. None of the repertoires were sampled until the peak T cell response had passed. Across the whole spike, CD4 TCRs peaked at regions 160-218 and 743-854. Breadth and depth of Spike-specific TCRs rose after two AZD1222 doses.

As concerns this clone: Its antigen is unknown.

Sequencing used immunoSEQ multiplex PCR; TCRdb keeps in-frame clones, though not all of them. The sample consists of about 100,000 clones, around 87% of them appearing once. There are 13 residues in the CDR3. Germline CDR1 is DFQATT and CDR2 is SNEGSKA (reference sequence). V lost 3 bases and J lost 2, with 10 bases in between. The rearrangement links TRBV20-1 to TRBJ1-2; D gene ambiguous. Sample: peripheral blood, taken on day 0 of MenACWY control vaccination. The sequence came from an adult in good health. The CDR3 loop is CSASPQPNYGYTF. The DNA for the CDR3 is TGCAGTGCTAGTCCCCAGCCAAACTATGGCTACACCTTC.